This T cell receptor (beta chain) was profiled in a study of long-term antiretroviral therapy in people with HIV. General observations from the study: Increased diversity was seen after ART, yet it remained lower than in transplant donor controls. Pre-ART expanded clones dominated the repertoire at every time point.

A v3.0 immunoSEQ assay was performed at survey level. 40,000-50,000 T-cell genomes per sample were the sequencing target. Sequenced by immunoSEQ multiplex PCR; TCRdb stores in-frame clones only, minus some. The profile covers around 24,000 clones, with 85% to 95% appearing a single time and about 9% taken by the ten largest. Germline lookup yields CDR1 LNHDA and CDR2 SQIVND (reference sequence). V lost 4 bases, J lost 7 bases, and 5 bases stayed unmatched. The CDR3 totals 13 residues. Regarding this clone: The target antigen is unknown.

Sampling of each donor yielded at least one pre-ART PBMC sample and at least two post-ART PBMC samples. The genes are TRBV19 and TRBJ1-2, with 8 bases that match TRBD1. This TCR was recovered from a woman between 35 and 50 years old with HIV. The sample here was unsorted PBMCs, taken 7.6 years after starting antiretroviral therapy. The CDR3 nucleotides are TGTGCCAGTAGTACCCGACAGGGGTTTGGCTACACCTTC. It specifies CASSTRQGFGYTF.